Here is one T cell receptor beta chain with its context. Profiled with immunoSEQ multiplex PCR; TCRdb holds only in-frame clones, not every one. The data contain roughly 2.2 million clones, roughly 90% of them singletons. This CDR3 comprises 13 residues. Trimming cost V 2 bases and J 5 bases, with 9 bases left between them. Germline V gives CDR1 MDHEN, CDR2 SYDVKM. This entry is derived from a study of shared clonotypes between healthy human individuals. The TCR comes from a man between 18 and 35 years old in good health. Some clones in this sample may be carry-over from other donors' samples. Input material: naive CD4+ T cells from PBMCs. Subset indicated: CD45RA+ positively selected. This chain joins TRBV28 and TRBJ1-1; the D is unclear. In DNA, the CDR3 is TGTGCCAGCAGTTTAAACGGGGAGACTGAAGCTTTCTTT. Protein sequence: CASSLNGETEAFF.